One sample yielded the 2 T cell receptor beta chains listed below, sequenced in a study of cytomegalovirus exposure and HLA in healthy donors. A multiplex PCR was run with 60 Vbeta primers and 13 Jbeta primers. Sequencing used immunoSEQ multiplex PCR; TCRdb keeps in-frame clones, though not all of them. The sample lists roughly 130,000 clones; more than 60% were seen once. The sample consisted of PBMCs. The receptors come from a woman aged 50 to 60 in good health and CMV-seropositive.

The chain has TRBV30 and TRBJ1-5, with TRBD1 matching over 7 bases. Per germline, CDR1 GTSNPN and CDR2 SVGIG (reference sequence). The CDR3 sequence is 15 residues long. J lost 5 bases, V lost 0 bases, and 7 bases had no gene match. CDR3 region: CAWSVKGARDQPQHF. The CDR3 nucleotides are TGTGCCTGGAGTGTAAAGGGGGCTCGGGATCAGCCCCAGCATTTT.

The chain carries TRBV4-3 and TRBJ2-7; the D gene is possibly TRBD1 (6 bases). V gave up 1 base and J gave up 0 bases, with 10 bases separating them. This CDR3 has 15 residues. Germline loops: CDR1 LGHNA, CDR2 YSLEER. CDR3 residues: CASSQVRGGSYEQYF. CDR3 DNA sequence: TGCGCCAGCAGCCAAGTACGAGGGGGCTCCTACGAGCAGTACTTC.